This T cell receptor beta chain originates from a study of blood T cell repertoires in COVID-19. As for the study in general: Specimens from acute and convalescent COVID-19 originated in the United States, Italy and Spain. PBMCs, B-cell-depleted T cells, or T cells were the source of the cDNA or gDNA that made up the material.

In the original analysis: Amplifying reference gene primers gave estimates of nucleated cell counts. Repertoires were generated with immunoSEQ multiplex PCR, while TCRdb's copy carries only in-frame clones and drops some. That table supplies the V and J calls and clone size; D and trimming were determined from the DNA. In the table there are around 140,000 clones, roughly 84% of which are singletons. The clonotype was recovered from a human donor in a cohort sampled during active COVID-19. Sequencing input: peripheral blood.

DNA of the CDR3: TGTGCCAGTAGTATAGACACGGGACTAGCGTACAATGAGCAGTTCTTC. Protein: CASSIDTGLAYNEQFF. The chain has TRBV19 and TRBJ2-1; TRBD2 agrees at 10 bases. Germline V gives CDR1 LNHDA, CDR2 SQIVND (reference sequence). There are 16 residues in the CDR3. The trim removed 0 bases at V and 4 bases at J, leaving 3 bases unmatched.